Described below is a single T cell receptor (beta chain) sequence and its context. Antigen: not known. The data were taken from a study of neoadjuvant anti-PD-1 for oral cavity cancer. Findings of the study overall: Larger post-treatment preexisting tumor clones tracked with greater tumor shrinkage.

Germline CDR1 is SGHVS and CDR2 is FQNEAQ. The CDR3 is 13 residues long. Between the trimmed V and J ends, which lost 2 bases and 5 bases, there was a span of 7 bases. Sequencing was performed with immunoSEQ multiplex PCR; in TCRdb, only in-frame clones are kept and a portion is missing. The sample lists 9,500 to 15,000 clones, approximately 63% seen once, with about 6.8% in the top ten. This receptor was obtained from a person aged 35-79 years with oral cavity squamous cell carcinoma. The donor label of this sample is uncertain. The chain joins TRBV7-8 to TRBJ1-3, with D unclear. This sample comprised tumor tissue, obtained before nivolumab (anti-PD-1) treatment. CDR3 region: CASSLQSRNTIYF. The CDR3 DNA follows: TGTGCCAGCAGCTTACAATCAAGAAACACCATATATTTT.